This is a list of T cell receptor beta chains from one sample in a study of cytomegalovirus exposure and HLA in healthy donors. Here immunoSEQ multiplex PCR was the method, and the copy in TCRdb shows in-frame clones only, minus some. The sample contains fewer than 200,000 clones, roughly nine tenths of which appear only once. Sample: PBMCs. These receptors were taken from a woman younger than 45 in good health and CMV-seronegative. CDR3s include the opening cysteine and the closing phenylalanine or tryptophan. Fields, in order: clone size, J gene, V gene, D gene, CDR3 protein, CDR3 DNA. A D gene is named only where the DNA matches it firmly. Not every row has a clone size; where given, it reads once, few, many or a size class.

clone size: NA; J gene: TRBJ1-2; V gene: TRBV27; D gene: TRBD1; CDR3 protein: CASSWTGGDYGYTF; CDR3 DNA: TGTGCCAGCAGCTGGACAGGAGGGGACTATGGCTACACCTTC
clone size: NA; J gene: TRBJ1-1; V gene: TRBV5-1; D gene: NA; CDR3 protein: CASSSFTGPGGNTEAFF; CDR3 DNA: TGCGCCAGCAGCTCGTTCACAGGGCCCGGGGGTAACACTGAAGCTTTCTTT
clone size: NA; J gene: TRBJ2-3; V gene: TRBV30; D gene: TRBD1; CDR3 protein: CANRQGGGTDTQYF; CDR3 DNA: TGTGCCAATCGACAGGGTGGGGGCACAGATACGCAGTATTTT
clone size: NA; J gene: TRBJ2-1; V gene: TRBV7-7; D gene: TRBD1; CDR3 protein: CASSRGTTYNEQFF; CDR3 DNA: TGTGCTAGCAGCAGGGGGACCACCTACAATGAGCAGTTCTTC
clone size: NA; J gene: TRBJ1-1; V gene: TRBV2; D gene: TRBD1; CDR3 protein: CASSERSGGGTEAFF; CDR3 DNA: TGTGCCAGCAGTGAAAGGTCAGGGGGTGGTACTGAAGCTTTCTTT
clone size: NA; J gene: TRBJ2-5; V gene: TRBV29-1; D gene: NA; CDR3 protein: CSVGWDVKNLAAQETQYF; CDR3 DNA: TGCAGCGTGGGGTGGGACGTAAAGAATCTGGCGGCACAAGAGACCCAGTACTTC
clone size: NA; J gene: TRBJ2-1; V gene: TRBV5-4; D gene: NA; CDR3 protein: CASSGRLSYNEQFF; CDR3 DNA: TGTGCCAGCAGCGGGAGGCTCTCCTACAATGAGCAGTTCTTC
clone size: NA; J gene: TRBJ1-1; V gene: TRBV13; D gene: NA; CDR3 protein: CASSLSLFGGSNTEAFF; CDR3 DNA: TGTGCCAGCAGCTTATCCCTCTTCGGGGGGTCGAACACTGAAGCTTTCTTT
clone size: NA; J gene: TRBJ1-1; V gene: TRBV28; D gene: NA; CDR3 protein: CASSLHSPPTEAFF; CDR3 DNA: TGTGCCAGCAGTCTCCACTCTCCCCCCACTGAAGCTTTCTTT
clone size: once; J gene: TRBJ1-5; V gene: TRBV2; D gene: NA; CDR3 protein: CASSLQDQPQHF; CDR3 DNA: TGTGCCAGCAGTTTGCAGGATCAGCCCCAGCATTTT
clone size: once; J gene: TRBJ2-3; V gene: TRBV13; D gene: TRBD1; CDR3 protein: CASSLGRGSTDTQYF; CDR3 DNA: TGTGCCAGCAGCTTAGGCAGGGGGTCCACAGATACGCAGTATTTT
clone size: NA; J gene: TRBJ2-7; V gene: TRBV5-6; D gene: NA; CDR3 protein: CASSYENSYEQYF; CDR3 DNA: TGTGCCAGCAGCTACGAGAACTCCTACGAGCAGTACTTC
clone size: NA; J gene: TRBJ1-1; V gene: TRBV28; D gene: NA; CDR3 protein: CASSPGLPGGTEAFF; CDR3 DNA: TGTGCCAGCAGTCCGGGCCTCCCCGGTGGCACTGAAGCTTTCTTT
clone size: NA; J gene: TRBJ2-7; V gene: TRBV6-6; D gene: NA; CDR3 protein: CASSPRGVDYEQYF; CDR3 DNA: TGTGCCAGCAGTCCACGGGGTGTCGACTACGAGCAGTACTTC
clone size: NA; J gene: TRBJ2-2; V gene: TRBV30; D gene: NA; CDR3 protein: CACQSASNTGELFF; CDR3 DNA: TGTGCCTGCCAAAGCGCGTCGAACACCGGGGAGCTGTTTTTT
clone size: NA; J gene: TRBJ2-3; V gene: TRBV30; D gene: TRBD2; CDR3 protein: CAVGGANTDTQYF; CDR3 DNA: TGTGCCGTCGGGGGGGCGAACACAGATACGCAGTATTTT
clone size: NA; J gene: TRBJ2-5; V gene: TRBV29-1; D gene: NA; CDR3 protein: CSALKTGETQYF; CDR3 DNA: TGCAGCGCGTTGAAAACCGGGGAGACCCAGTACTTC
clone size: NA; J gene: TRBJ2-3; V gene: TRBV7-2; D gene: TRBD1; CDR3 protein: CASSLMDRGTDTQYF; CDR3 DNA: TGTGCCAGCAGCTTAATGGACAGGGGCACAGATACGCAGTATTTT
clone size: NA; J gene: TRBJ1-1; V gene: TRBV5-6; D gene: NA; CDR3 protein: CASSRDEGAFF; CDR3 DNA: TGTGCCAGCAGCCGTGACGAGGGAGCTTTCTTT
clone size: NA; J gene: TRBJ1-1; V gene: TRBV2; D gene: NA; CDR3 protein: CASLSPGGRNTEAFF; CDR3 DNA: TGTGCCAGCCTAAGCCCCGGGGGCAGAAACACTGAAGCTTTCTTT
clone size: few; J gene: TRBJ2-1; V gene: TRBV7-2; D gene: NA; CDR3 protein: CASSGGTFDEQFF; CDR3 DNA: TGTGCCAGCAGCGGAGGGACCTTCGATGAGCAGTTCTTC
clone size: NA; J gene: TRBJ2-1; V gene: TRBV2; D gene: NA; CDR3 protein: CASSDRRSSYNEQFF; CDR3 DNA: TGTGCCAGCAGTGACAGGCGGAGCTCCTACAATGAGCAGTTCTTC
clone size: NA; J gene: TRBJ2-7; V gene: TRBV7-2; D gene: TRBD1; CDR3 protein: CASSLGTGRFNEQYF; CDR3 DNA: TGTGCCAGCAGCTTGGGGACAGGAAGGTTCAACGAGCAGTACTTC
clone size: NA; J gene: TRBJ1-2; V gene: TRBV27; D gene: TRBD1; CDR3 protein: CASTPAGGFYGYTF; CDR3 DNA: TGTGCCAGCACACCCGCAGGGGGATTCTATGGCTACACCTTC
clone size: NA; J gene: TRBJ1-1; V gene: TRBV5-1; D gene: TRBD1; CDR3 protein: CASSLVTGGNTEAFF; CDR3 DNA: TGCGCCAGCAGCTTGGTGACAGGGGGGAACACTGAAGCTTTCTTT
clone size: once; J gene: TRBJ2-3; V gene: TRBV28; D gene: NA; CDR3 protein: CASSLGMGTDTQYF; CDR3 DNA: TGTGCCAGCAGTCTGGGGATGGGAACAGATACGCAGTATTTT
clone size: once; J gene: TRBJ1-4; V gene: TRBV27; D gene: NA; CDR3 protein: CASRGRFNEKLFF; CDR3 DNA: TGTGCCAGCAGAGGACGGTTTAATGAAAAACTGTTTTTT
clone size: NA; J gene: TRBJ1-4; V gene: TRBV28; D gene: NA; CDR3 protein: CASSFGTLNEKLFF; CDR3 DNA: TGTGCCAGCAGTTTCGGGACCCTTAATGAAAAACTGTTTTTT
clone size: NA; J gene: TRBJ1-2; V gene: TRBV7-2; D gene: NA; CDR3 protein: CASSPDRFYGYTF; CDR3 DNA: TGTGCCAGCAGCCCAGACAGATTCTATGGCTACACCTTC
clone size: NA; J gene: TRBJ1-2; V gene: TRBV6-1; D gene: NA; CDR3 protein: CASSDGPAYGYTF; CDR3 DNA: TGTGCCAGCAGTGATGGGCCAGCCTATGGCTACACCTTC
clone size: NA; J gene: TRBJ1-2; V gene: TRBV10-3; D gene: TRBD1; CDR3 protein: CAIQGIDGYTF; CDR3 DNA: TGTGCCATACAGGGGATCGATGGCTACACCTTC
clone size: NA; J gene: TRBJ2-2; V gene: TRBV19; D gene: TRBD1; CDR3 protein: CASSILGTGNTGELFF; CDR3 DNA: TGTGCCAGTAGTATCCTGGGGACAGGGAACACCGGGGAGCTGTTTTTT
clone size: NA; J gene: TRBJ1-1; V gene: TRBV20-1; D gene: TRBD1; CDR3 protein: CSARTGVFAFF; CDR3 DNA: TGCAGTGCCCGGACAGGGGTTTTTGCTTTCTTT
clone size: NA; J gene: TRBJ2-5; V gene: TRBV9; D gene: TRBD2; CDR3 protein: CASSSGAGGPLETQYF; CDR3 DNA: TGTGCCAGCTCAAGCGGGGCGGGAGGGCCGTTGGAGACCCAGTACTTC
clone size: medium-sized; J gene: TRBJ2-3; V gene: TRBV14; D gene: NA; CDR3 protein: CASSHGEDTQYF; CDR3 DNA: TGTGCCAGCAGCCATGGGGAGGATACGCAGTATTTT
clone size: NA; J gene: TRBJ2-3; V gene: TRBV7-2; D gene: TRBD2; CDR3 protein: CASSPIPGLGTDTQYF; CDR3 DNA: TGTGCCAGCAGCCCGATCCCGGGACTAGGGACAGATACGCAGTATTTT
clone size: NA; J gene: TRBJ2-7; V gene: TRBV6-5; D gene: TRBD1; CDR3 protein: CASSVSGGPYYEQYF; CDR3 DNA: TGTGCCAGCAGTGTATCAGGGGGACCTTACTACGAGCAGTACTTC
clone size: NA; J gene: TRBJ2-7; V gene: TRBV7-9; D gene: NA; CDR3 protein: CASSLASSAYEQYF; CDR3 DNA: TGTGCCAGCAGCTTAGCCAGTTCGGCCTACGAGCAGTACTTC
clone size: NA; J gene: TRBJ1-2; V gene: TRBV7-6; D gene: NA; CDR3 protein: CASSLAANYGYTF; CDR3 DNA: TGTGCCAGCAGCTTAGCAGCTAACTATGGCTACACCTTC
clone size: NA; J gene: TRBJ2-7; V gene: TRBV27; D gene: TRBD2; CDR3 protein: CASRIRLADAREQYF; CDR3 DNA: TGTGCCAGCAGGATCAGACTAGCGGACGCTCGCGAGCAGTACTTC
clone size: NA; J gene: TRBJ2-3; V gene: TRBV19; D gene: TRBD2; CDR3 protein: CASSISSGGYTDTQYF; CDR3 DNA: TGTGCCAGTAGTATATCTAGCGGGGGGTACACAGATACGCAGTATTTT
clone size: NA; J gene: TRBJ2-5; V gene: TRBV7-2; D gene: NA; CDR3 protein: CASSLGGQETQYF; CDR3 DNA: TGTGCCAGCAGCTTAGGAGGACAAGAGACCCAGTACTTC
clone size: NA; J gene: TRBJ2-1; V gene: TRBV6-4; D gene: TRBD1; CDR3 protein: CASSDPGTGGWEQFF; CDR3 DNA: TGTGCCAGCAGTGACCCGGGTACAGGGGGCTGGGAGCAGTTCTTC
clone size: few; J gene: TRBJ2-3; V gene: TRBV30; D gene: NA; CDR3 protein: CAWKRDSVTDTQYF; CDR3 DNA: TGTGCCTGGAAACGGGATAGTGTAACAGATACGCAGTATTTT
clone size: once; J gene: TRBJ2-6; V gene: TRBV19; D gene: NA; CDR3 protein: CASGGFTGANVLTF; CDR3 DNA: TGTGCCAGTGGAGGTTTCACTGGGGCCAACGTCCTGACTTTC
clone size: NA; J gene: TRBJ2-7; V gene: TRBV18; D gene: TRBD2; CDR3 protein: CASSPGLAYEQYF; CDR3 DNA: TGTGCCAGCTCACCCGGACTAGCTTACGAGCAGTACTTC
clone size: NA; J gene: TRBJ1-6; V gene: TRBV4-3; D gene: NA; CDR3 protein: CASSPVWPTESSYNSPLHF; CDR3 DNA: TGCGCCAGCAGTCCGGTTTGGCCTACTGAGAGCTCCTATAATTCACCCCTCCACTTT
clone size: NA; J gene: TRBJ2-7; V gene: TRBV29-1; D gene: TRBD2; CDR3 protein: CSVGAGGPYEQYF; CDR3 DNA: TGCAGCGTTGGAGCGGGAGGGCCCTACGAGCAGTACTTC
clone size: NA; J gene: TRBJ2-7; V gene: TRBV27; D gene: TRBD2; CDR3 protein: CASSLSGGSYEQYF; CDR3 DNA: TGTGCCAGCAGTCTTAGCGGGGGCTCCTACGAGCAGTACTTC
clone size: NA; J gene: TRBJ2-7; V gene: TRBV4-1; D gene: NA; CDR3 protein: CASSQVVQDSYEQYF; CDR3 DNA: TGCGCCAGCAGCCAAGTAGTACAGGACTCCTACGAGCAGTACTTC
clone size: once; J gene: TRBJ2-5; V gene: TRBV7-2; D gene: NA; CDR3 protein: CASSLVDSYQETQYF; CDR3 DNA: TGTGCCAGCAGCTTAGTTGACAGTTACCAAGAGACCCAGTACTTC
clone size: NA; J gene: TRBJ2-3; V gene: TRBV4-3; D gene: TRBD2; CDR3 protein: CASSQTSAYTDTQYF; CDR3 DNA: TGCGCCAGCAGCCAGACTAGCGCTTACACAGATACGCAGTATTTT
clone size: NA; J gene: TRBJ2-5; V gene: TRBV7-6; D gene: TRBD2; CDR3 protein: CASSFRSGLAGSETQYF; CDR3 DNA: TGTGCCAGCAGCTTTAGGTCTGGACTAGCGGGATCGGAGACCCAGTACTTC
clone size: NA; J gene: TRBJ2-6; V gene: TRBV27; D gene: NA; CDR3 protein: CASSPQFIRANVLTF; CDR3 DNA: TGTGCCAGCAGTCCCCAATTCATTCGGGCCAACGTCCTGACTTTC
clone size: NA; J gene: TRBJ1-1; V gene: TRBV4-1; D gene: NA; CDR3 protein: CASSQGSGGVTEAFF; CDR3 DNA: TGCGCCAGCAGCCAAGGAAGCGGGGGCGTCACTGAAGCTTTCTTT
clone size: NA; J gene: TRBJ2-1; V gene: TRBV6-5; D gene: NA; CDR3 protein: CASSYTALGEQFF; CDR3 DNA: TGTGCCAGCAGTTACACCGCCCTTGGGGAGCAGTTCTTC
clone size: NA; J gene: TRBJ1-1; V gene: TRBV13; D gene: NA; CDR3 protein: CASNQAMNTEAFF; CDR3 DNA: TGTGCCAGCAATCAAGCGATGAACACTGAAGCTTTCTTT
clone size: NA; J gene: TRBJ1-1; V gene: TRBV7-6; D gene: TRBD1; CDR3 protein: CASSLGGTGMNTEAFF; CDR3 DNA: TGTGCCAGCAGCTTAGGGGGGACAGGAATGAACACTGAAGCTTTCTTT
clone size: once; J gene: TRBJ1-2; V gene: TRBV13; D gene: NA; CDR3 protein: CASSFSTNGRDFYGYTF; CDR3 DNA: TGTGCCAGCAGCTTTAGCACGAACGGCAGGGATTTCTATGGCTACACCTTC
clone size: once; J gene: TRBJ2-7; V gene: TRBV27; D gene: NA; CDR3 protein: CASSLLSKTSSEGFRYEQYF; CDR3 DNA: TGTGCCAGCAGTTTATTATCAAAAACCTCGAGTGAGGGATTTCGCTACGAGCAGTACTTC